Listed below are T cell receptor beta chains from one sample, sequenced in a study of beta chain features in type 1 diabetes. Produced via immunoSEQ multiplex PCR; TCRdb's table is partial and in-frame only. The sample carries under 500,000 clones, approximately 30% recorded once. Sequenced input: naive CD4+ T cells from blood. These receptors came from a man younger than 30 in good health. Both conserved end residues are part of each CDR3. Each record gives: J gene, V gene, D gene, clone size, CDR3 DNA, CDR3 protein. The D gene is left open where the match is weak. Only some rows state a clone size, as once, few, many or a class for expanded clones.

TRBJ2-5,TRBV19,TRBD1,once,TGTGCCAGTAGTCCCCGCCGGGACAGGTTAGAGACCCAGTACTTC,CASSPRRDRLETQYF
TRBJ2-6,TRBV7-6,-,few,TGTGCCAGCAGCTTAGGGCGAATCTCTGGGGCCAACGTCCTGACTTTC,CASSLGRISGANVLTF
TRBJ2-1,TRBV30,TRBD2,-,TGTGCCTGGAGTGTCGGGGGGTCACAGTTCTTC,CAWSVGGSQFF
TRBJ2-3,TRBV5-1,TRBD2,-,TGCGCCAGCAGAAGGACTAGCGTACGCACAGATACGCAGTATTTT,CASRRTSVRTDTQYF
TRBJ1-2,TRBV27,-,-,TGTGCCAGCAGTTTCGACTCAAACTATGGCTACACCTTC,CASSFDSNYGYTF
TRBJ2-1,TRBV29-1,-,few,TGCAGCGTTGCGGTCAGTTATGAGCAGTTCTTC,CSVAVSYEQFF
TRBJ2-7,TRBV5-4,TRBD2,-,TGTGCCAGCAGCGGAGGGAGCGGGAGGGTTGCCTACGAGCAGTACTTC,CASSGGSGRVAYEQYF
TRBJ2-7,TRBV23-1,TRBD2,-,TGCGCCAGCAGTCGAAGCGGGGCCACCTACGAGCAGTACTTC,CASSRSGATYEQYF
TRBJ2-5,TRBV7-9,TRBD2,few,TGTGCCAGCAGTCGACTAGCGGGAGTAGAGACCCAGTACTTC,CASSRLAGVETQYF
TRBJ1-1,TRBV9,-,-,TGTGCCAGCAGCGTGACACAGGGCACTGAAGCTTTCTTT,CASSVTQGTEAFF
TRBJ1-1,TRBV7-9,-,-,TGTGCCAGCAGCATAGGACAGAACACTGAAGCTTTCTTT,CASSIGQNTEAFF
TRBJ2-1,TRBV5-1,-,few,TGCGCCAGCAGCCCGTTGGGAGATCATGAGCAGTTCTTC,CASSPLGDHEQFF
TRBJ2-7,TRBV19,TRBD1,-,TGTGCCAGTGCCCCCCGGACAGGGCTTTACGAGCAGTACTTC,CASAPRTGLYEQYF
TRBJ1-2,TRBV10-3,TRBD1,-,TGTGCCATCATTAGGACAGGGGAAGAAGGCTACACCTTC,CAIIRTGEEGYTF
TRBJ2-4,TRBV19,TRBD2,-,TGTGCCAGTAGTACACTAGCGGAAGAAAACATTCAGTACTTC,CASSTLAEENIQYF
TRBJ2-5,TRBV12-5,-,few,TGTGCTCCTGGAGAGACCCAGTACTTC,CAPGETQYF
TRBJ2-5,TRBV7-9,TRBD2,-,TGTGCCAGCAGCTTAGGGCTAGCGGGAAAGACCCAGTACTTC,CASSLGLAGKTQYF
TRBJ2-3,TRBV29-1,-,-,TGCAGCGTTGGCGGTCCCGGGGGCCTTGAAAGCACAGATACGCAGTATTTT,CSVGGPGGLESTDTQYF
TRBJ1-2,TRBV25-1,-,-,TGTGCCAGCAGTGCCTCACACCTCACAGGCTACACCTTC,CASSASHLTGYTF
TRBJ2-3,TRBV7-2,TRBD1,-,TGTGCCAGCAGCTCACGGACAGGATCCACAGATACGCAGTATTTT,CASSSRTGSTDTQYF
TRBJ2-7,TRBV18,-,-,TGTGCCAGCTCACTCTACTACGAGCAGTACTTC,CASSLYYEQYF
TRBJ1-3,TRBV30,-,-,TGTGCCTGGAGTGACCCCACAGCGTACTCTGGAAACACCATATATTTT,CAWSDPTAYSGNTIYF
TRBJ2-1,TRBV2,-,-,TGTGCCAACCAGGACCCGAATGAGCAGTTCTTC,CANQDPNEQFF
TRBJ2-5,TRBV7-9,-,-,TGTGCCAGCAGTAATCCTACAGGGATTGAGGAGACCCAGTACTTC,CASSNPTGIEETQYF
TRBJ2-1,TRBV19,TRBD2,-,TGTGCCAGTAGCCCGTCTAGCGGGAGTACCTACAATGAGCAGTTCTTC,CASSPSSGSTYNEQFF
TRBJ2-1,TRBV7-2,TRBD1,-,TGTGCCAGCAGCCCTGGGGACAGGGTCGATGAGCAGTTCTTC,CASSPGDRVDEQFF
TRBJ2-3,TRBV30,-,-,TGTGCCTGGATAATTTACCCAGATACGCAGTATTTT,CAWIIYPDTQYF
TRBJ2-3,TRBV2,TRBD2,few,TGTGCCAGCAGTGACTCCGGGAGGGGGGCCACAGATACGCAGTATTTT,CASSDSGRGATDTQYF
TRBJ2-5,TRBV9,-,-,TGTGCCAGCAGCGTTTTACAACAAGAGACCCAGTACTTC,CASSVLQQETQYF
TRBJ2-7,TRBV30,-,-,TGTGCCTGGGCAATTCGCCGGGTTTCGGGCGAGCAGTACTTC,CAWAIRRVSGEQYF
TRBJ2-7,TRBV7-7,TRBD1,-,TGTGCCAGCAGCGTGGGACAGGGAGTGGGGTACGAGCAGTACTTC,CASSVGQGVGYEQYF
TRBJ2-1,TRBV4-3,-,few,TGCGCCAGCAGCGCCCGTACTAATTATGGTGAGCAGTTCTTC,CASSARTNYGEQFF
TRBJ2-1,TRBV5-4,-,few,TGTGCCAGCGAATCGCTCTACAATGAGCAGTTCTTC,CASESLYNEQFF
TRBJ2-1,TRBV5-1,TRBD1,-,TGCGCCAGCAGCTTGGGGACAGGGGACACGCAGTTCTTC,CASSLGTGDTQFF
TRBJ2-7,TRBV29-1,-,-,TGCAGCATCTCCTTCCGGGACATTTCCTACGAGCAGTACTTC,CSISFRDISYEQYF
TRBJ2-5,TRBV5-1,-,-,TGCGCCAGCAGCTCCCTTCAAGAGACCCAGTACTTC,CASSSLQETQYF
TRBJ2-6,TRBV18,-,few,TGTGCCAGCTCACCAGGGCAGGCTGGGGCCAACGTCCTGACTTTC,CASSPGQAGANVLTF
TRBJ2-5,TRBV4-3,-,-,TGCGCCAGCAGCGCCTGGGTCAGCCAAGAGACCCAGTACTTC,CASSAWVSQETQYF
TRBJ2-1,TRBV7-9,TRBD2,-,TGTGCCAGCAGTCTCCCCGGGATAGCGGGACTGGGTGAGCAGTTCTTC,CASSLPGIAGLGEQFF
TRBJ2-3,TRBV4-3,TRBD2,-,TGCGCCAGCAGCCAGGGGGGACTAGCGGGAATCGGCACAGATACGCAGTATTTT,CASSQGGLAGIGTDTQYF
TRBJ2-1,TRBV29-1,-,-,TGCAGCGGAACGGGGGGCAGAGGGTCCTACAATGAGCAGTTCTTC,CSGTGGRGSYNEQFF
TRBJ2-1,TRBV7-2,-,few,TGTGCCAGCAGCACACAGGGAGGGTACGATGAGCAGTTCTTC,CASSTQGGYDEQFF
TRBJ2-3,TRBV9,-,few,TGTGCCAGCAGCGTAGACATCGGCCGCCCAGATACGCAGTATTTT,CASSVDIGRPDTQYF
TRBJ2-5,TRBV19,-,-,TGTGCCAGTAGTATACTGGCCCGACGGGAGACCCAGTACTTC,CASSILARRETQYF
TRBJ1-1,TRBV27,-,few,TGTGCCAGCAGCCCTACAGGGATGACTGAAGCTTTCTTT,CASSPTGMTEAFF
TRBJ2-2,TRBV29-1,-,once,TGCAGCGTTGAAGACCCCCCAGCCGGGGAGCTGTTTTTT,CSVEDPPAGELFF
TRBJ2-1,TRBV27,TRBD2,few,TGTGCCAGCAGTTATAGCGGGGGGATTTACAATGAGCAGTTCTTC,CASSYSGGIYNEQFF
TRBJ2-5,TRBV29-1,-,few,TGCAGCGTTCTCGTTAGGGGCATGGACGAGACCCAGTACTTC,CSVLVRGMDETQYF
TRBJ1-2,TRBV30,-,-,TGTGCCTGGAGTGTAGGGGGGAGCAGCTATGGCTACACCTTC,CAWSVGGSSYGYTF
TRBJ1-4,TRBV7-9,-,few,TGTGCCAGCAGCGAGGATCTCGGAGGAGGGAATGAAAAACTGTTTTTT,CASSEDLGGGNEKLFF
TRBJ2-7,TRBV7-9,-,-,TGTGCCAGCAGCCACAGCGGCTGGACCTCGCCGCAGTACTTC,CASSHSGWTSPQYF
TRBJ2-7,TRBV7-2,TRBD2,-,TGTGCCAGCAGCCCGGAGGGCCTAGCGGGTTTCTACGAGCAGTACTTC,CASSPEGLAGFYEQYF
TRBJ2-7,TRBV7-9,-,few,TGTGCCAGCAGCTACCGGGGCCTGGCCTACGAGCAGTACTTC,CASSYRGLAYEQYF
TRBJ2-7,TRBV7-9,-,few,TGTGCCAGCAGCTTAGTGTATCCCCAGGACGAGCAGTACTTC,CASSLVYPQDEQYF
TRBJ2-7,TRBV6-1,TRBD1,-,TGTGCCAGCAGTGAAGTGGCAGGGGGCGTAGAGCAGTACTTC,CASSEVAGGVEQYF
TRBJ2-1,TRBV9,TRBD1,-,TGTGCCAGCAGCGTAGGAAGGGGGCAACATGAGCAGTTCTTC,CASSVGRGQHEQFF
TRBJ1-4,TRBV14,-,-,TGTGCCAGCAGGAGAAGCGGGCAATCTAATGAAAAACTGTTTTTT,CASRRSGQSNEKLFF